The 3 T cell receptor beta chains below were found in one sample sequenced in a study of blood T cell repertoires in COVID-19. Profiling relied on immunoSEQ multiplex PCR, and the TCRdb table lists in-frame clones only, not all of them. The table includes some 140,000 clones, about 78% detected once. Sequencing was carried out using peripheral blood. The receptors were gathered from a man in his sixties who had recovered from COVID-19.

This chain joins TRBV25-1 and TRBJ1-4; 10 nucleotides match TRBD1. There are 14 residues in the CDR3. V dropped 6 bases and J dropped 9; count of bases not matched to a gene: 7. Germline assignment: CDR1 MGHDK and CDR2 SYGVNS. The CDR3 DNA follows: TGTGCCAGCAGGGAGACGGGACAGGGGAAAAAACTGTTTTTT. Encoded protein: CASRETGQGKKLFF.

This clone was counted only a few times. The chain has TRBV19 and TRBJ2-3; TRBD2 is a possible D gene (5 bases). There are 14 residues in the CDR3. The V and J ends lost 3 bases and 4 bases respectively, with 11 bases between them. Germline CDR1 is LNHDA and CDR2 is SQIVND (reference sequence). CDR3 protein: CASSMRRIADTQYF. CDR3 nucleotides: TGTGCCAGTAGTATGCGGAGGATCGCAGATACGCAGTATTTT.

This chain links TRBV10-3 with TRBJ2-5, with TRBD2 matching 16 bases. The CDR3 has 17 amino acids. V shed 5 bases and J 5 bases; nucleotides not matched to a gene: 8. Germline V lookup: CDR1 ENHRY, CDR2 SYGVKD. The CDR3 reads CAISPGTSGGAGETQYF. The CDR3 coding sequence is TGTGCCATCAGTCCCGGGACTAGCGGGGGGGCCGGTGAGACCCAGTACTTC.